This TCR beta chain was retrieved from a study of cytomegalovirus exposure and HLA in healthy donors. General observations from the study: Rare TCR sequences dominated, though some public TCRs recurred in many donors. In vitro data verified a few CMV-associated chains as specific for CMV antigens.

The CDR3 has 15 residues. Germline CDR1 and CDR2: SGHRS and YFSETQ. Germline trimming cut 4 bases from V and 2 bases from J; bases unmatched to any gene: 4. The PCR made use of 60 Vbeta and 13 Jbeta primers. TCRdb keeps only in-frame clones here, not all; method: immunoSEQ multiplex PCR. The sample includes about 190,000 clones, 75% to 90% of them seen just once. Only one count was recorded for this clone. Its specificity is not known. The chain uses TRBV5-1 and TRBJ2-5; 11 bases match TRBD2. This TCR came from a man aged 25 to 40 in good health and CMV-seronegative. The sample consisted of PBMCs. The CDR3 coding sequence is TGCGCCAGCAGCGCGTGGACTAGCGGGCAAGAGACCCAGTACTTC. Protein sequence: CASSAWTSGQETQYF.